Each of the 19 T cell receptor beta chains below was sequenced from the same sample in a study of regulatory and conventional T cells in RAG deficiency (dated by TCRdb to 2016 to 2017). The method behind the library was the immunoSEQ multiplex PCR assay. TCRdb holds this immuneACCESS table with in-frame rearrangements only. Some clones are missing; in checked studies, unresolved V genes explain under half, and the rest has no known cause. Across this sample there are about 46,000 clones, with about nine tenths seen only once. Roughly 0.51% of the sample comes from the top ten. Before genomic DNA extraction, conventional CD4+ T cells were isolated from blood as CD25-low CD127-high cells. These data were also reused for a study on regulatory T cells. From that second study: For the multiplex PCR, 52 forward TRBV primers and 13 reverse TRBJ primers were used, and amplification bias was corrected with both assay-based and computational methods.

The sample was CD4+ effector T cells sorted from blood. All receptors derive from a human donor in good health.

The CDR3 DNA follows: TGTGCCAGCAGTCCCAGCCCGGGACAGGAGAACGATCAGCCCCAGCATTTT. Amino acids: CASSPSPGQENDQPQHF. The chain employs TRBV28 and TRBJ1-5; 8 bases are a match to TRBD1. CDR1 is MDHEN, CDR2 SYDVKM, per germline. V shed 5 bases and J 5 bases; nucleotides not matched to a gene: 14. CDR3 length: 17 residues.

The chain has TRBV19 and TRBJ1-2; tentative D call: TRBD1 (5 bases). The CDR3 extends over 15 amino acids. Germline V gene sequence: CDR1 LNHDA, CDR2 SQIVND (reference sequence). Trimming shortened V by 5 bases and J by 3 bases, and 16 bases separated the two germline ends. The CDR3 DNA is TGTGCCAGTAGTCCCGATTGGGGGGGGGACTATGGCTACACCTTC. Residues: CASSPDWGGDYGYTF. The entire variable domain, with the rest obtained from reference TRBV19 and TRBJ1-2, is as follows: DGGITQSPKYLFRKEGQNVTLSCEQNLNHDAMYWYRQDPGQGLRLIYYSQIVNDFQKGDIAEGYSVSREKKESFPLTVTSAQKNPTAFYLCASSPDWGGDYGYTFGSGTRLTVV.

The CDR3 sequence is CASSLLEYEQFF. The CDR3 nucleotides are TGTGCCAGCAGCTTGCTGGAGTATGAGCAGTTCTTC. The chain combines TRBV5-6 with TRBJ2-1; D unresolved. The ends were cut back, 1 base at V and 8 bases at J, with 7 bases in the middle. Per germline, CDR1 SGHDT and CDR2 YYEEEE. The CDR3 consists of 12 residues.

V is TRBV15 and J is TRBJ1-5; D is undetermined. This CDR3 has 20 residues. V was clipped by 0 bases and J by 0 bases, with 21 bases between them. The germline V gene has CDR1 LNHNV and CDR2 YYDKDF (reference sequence). The CDR3 coding sequence is TGTGCCACCAGCAGAGAAGACACCGCTACCTTTAATGATAGCAATCAGCCCCAGCATTTT. It translates to CATSREDTATFNDSNQPQHF.

V gene TRBV5-4 combines with J gene TRBJ1-3; D is ambiguous. CDR3 size: 16 residues. The V end was cut by 3 bases, the J end by 0 bases, with 13 bases between. Per germline, CDR1 SGHNT and CDR2 YYREEE (reference sequence). The CDR3 DNA reads TGTGCCAGCAGCTCGGCCACAGCGAACTCTGGAAACACCATATATTTT. Translating it yields CASSSATANSGNTIYF.

This clone was observed a few times. The chain is built from TRBV28 and TRBJ1-5; D gene uncertain. The CDR3 totals 10 residues. Germline-derived CDR1 and CDR2 are MDHEN and SYDVKM. Between the trimmed V and J ends, which lost 10 bases and 7 bases, there was a span of 8 bases. CDR3 sequence reads: CATGRQPQHF. The CDR3 nucleotides are TGTGCCACCGGGAGACAGCCCCAGCATTTT.

The gene calls are TRBV5-1 and TRBJ2-1; a weak D match, TRBD2 (6 bases). CDR1 and CDR2 (germline): SGHRS, YFSETQ. V dropped 4 bases and J dropped 5 bases, with 13 bases sitting between them. This CDR3 spans 14 amino acids. CDR3 nucleotides: TGCGCCAGCAGCGCCCGGGGAGGCAACAATGAGCAGTTCTTC. Translating it yields CASSARGGNNEQFF.

The chain has TRBV7-9 and TRBJ2-7, with TRBD2 matching over 8 bases. The trim removed 3 bases at V and 4 bases at J, leaving 11 bases unmatched. The CDR3 is made up of 16 amino acids. In germline, CDR1 is SEHNR, CDR2 FQNEAQ (reference sequence). The chain's CDR3 is CASSLGSGRYAYEQYF. CDR3 sequence (DNA): TGTGCCAGCAGCTTGGGGAGCGGGAGATATGCGTACGAGCAGTACTTC.

The chain joins TRBV11-2 to TRBJ2-1; 9 nucleotides line up with TRBD2. Germline V gives CDR1 SGHAT, CDR2 FQNNGV. J gave up 2 bases and V 5 bases, and 1 base lay outside the gene matches. This CDR3 has 14 residues. The CDR3 is CASSASGTYNEQFF. CDR3 sequence (DNA): TGTGCCAGCAGCGCTAGCGGGACCTACAATGAGCAGTTCTTC.

This rearrangement joins TRBV11-2 to TRBJ1-6, with 9 bases that match TRBD1. V lost 7 bases to trimming and J lost 7 bases; unmatched junction nucleotides: 11. The CDR3 loop spans 16 amino acids. In germline, CDR1 is SGHAT, CDR2 FQNNGV. The CDR3 DNA reads as TGTGCCAGCACCCTCCCGGGACAGGGTTGGAATTCACCCCTCCACTTT. Residues: CASTLPGQGWNSPLHF.

The chain combines TRBV9 with TRBJ1-6; D uncertain. Germline V gene data show CDR1 as SGDLS and CDR2 as YYNGEE. The CDR3 runs 15 residues. V lost 1 base to trimming and J lost 7 bases, with 12 bases between them. The CDR3 is CASSVLGNPNSPLHF. The CDR3, as DNA: TGTGCCAGCAGCGTATTGGGGAATCCAAATTCACCCCTCCACTTT.

The chain employs TRBV11-3 and TRBJ1-2; weak D call: TRBD1 (6 bases). The CDR3 sequence is 14 residues long. Germline CDR1 and CDR2: SGHNT and YENEEA. V dropped 5 bases and J dropped 2 bases, with 12 bases sitting between them. The chain's CDR3 is CASSTSTGNYGYTF. The CDR3 DNA follows: TGTGCCAGCAGCACCTCAACAGGGAACTATGGCTACACCTTC.

The chain joins TRBV27 to TRBJ2-7; 9 bases align to TRBD1. This CDR3 is 14 amino acids long. J was trimmed by 2 bases and V by 5 bases; bases with no gene match: 4. Germline V gene data show CDR1 as MNHEY and CDR2 as SMNVEV (reference sequence). The CDR3 is CASSETGGTYEQYF. DNA for the CDR3: TGTGCCAGCAGTGAGACAGGGGGGACCTACGAGCAGTACTTC.

The rearrangement uses TRBV18 and TRBJ1-5; 8 bases line up with TRBD1. This CDR3 has 16 residues. Germline lookup yields CDR1 KGHSH and CDR2 LQKENI. J gave up 4 bases and V 2 bases, and 7 bases lay outside the gene matches. Here the CDR3 DNA reads TGTGCCAGCTCACCAACCACCGGGACAGGAAATCAGCCCCAGCATTTT. Amino acids: CASSPTTGTGNQPQHF. Drawing the rest from reference TRBV18 and TRBJ1-5, the complete variable domain is NAGVMQNPRHLVRRRGQEARLRCSPMKGHSHVYWYRQLPEEGLKFMVYLQKENIIDESGMPKERFSAEFPKEGPSILRIQQVVRGDSAAYFCASSPTTGTGNQPQHFGDGTRLSIL.

The chain couples TRBV30 to TRBJ1-5, with 8 bases matching TRBD1. V dropped 1 base and J dropped 7; count of bases not matched to a gene: 6. This CDR3 is 14 amino acids long. CDR1 is GTSNPN, CDR2 SVGIG, per germline (reference sequence). The chain's CDR3 is CAWSGQGARQPQHF. The CDR3 nucleotides are TGTGCCTGGAGTGGGCAGGGGGCGAGACAGCCCCAGCATTTT.

This clone has a single count. The J gene is TRBJ2-7, the V gene TRBV29-1; a possible D gene is TRBD1 (6 bases). Germline V gene sequence: CDR1 SQVTM, CDR2 ANQGSEA. The CDR3 covers 15 residues. V was trimmed by 2 bases and J by 7 bases, leaving 21 bases between them. The CDR3 nucleotides are TGCAGCGTTGAAACAGGGCAAAGAGGCCACGGAGAGCAGTACTTC. Its protein is CSVETGQRGHGEQYF.

The genes are TRBV6-6 and TRBJ1-5; 7 bases line up with TRBD1. V lost 5 bases to trimming and J lost 7 bases; unmatched junction nucleotides: 11. CDR3 length: 15 residues. In germline, CDR1 is MNHNY, CDR2 SVGAGI (reference sequence). The CDR3 DNA sequence: TGTGCCAGCAGTCCCAGGGGGGGTGGCGGGCAGCCCCAGCATTTT. This sequence encodes CASSPRGGGGQPQHF.

The chain employs TRBV19 and TRBJ1-1; TRBD1 aligns across 7 bases. The V gene end was trimmed by 4 bases and the J gene end by 1 base; junction bases not matched to a gene: 6. CDR3 length: 15 residues. CDR1 is LNHDA, CDR2 SQIVND, per germline (reference sequence). The CDR3 protein is CASSTIGTANTEAFF. CDR3 coding DNA: TGTGCCAGTAGTACGATAGGGACAGCGAACACTGAAGCTTTCTTT.

V is TRBV27 and J is TRBJ2-7; the D call may be TRBD1 or TRBD2 (5 bases each). The CDR3 consists of 13 residues. In germline, CDR1 is MNHEY, CDR2 SMNVEV (reference sequence). Trimming removed 7 bases at V and 6 bases at J, with 16 bases between. The CDR3 here is CASKLGARSEQYF. The DNA of the CDR3 is TGTGCCAGCAAACTAGGGGCGCGAAGCGAGCAGTACTTC.